This TCR beta chain was observed in a study of blood T cell repertoires in COVID-19. Study overall: In each case, the material was cDNA or gDNA derived from T cells, B-cell-depleted T cells, or PBMCs.

Profiled with immunoSEQ multiplex PCR; TCRdb holds only in-frame clones, not every one. The sample lists under 300,000 clones, around 81% seen once, with about 2.9% in the top ten. Germline V CDR1 and CDR2: ENHRY, SYGVKD. This CDR3 is built from 14 residues. V gave up 3 bases and J gave up 1 base; unmatched junction bases: 2. This TCR came from a woman aged 55-75 years with active or convalescent COVID-19. Input material: peripheral blood. The V and J genes are TRBV10-3 and TRBJ1-1; TRBD1 matches at 7 bases. The CDR3, as DNA: TGTGCCATCAGTGAACAGGGGAAGAACACTGAAGCTTTCTTT. This sequence encodes CAISEQGKNTEAFF.